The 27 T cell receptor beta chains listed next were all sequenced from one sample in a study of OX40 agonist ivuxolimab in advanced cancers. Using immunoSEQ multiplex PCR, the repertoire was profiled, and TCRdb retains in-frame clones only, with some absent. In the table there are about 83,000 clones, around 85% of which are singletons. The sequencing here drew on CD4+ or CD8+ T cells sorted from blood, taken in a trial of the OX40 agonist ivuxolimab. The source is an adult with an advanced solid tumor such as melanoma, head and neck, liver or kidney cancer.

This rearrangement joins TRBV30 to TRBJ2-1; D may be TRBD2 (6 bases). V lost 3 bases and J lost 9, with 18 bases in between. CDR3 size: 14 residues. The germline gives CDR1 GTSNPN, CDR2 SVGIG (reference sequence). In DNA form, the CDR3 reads TGTGCCTGGAGCCGTCTAGCCGGGGGTGGTGAGCAGTTCTTC. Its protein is CAWSRLAGGGEQFF.

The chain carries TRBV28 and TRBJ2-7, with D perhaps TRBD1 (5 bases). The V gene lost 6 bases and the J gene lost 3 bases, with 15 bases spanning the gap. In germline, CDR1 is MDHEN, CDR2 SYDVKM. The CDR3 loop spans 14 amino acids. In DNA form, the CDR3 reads TGTGCCAGCAGCCTGCAGGGTTTTGTCTACGAGCAGTACTTC. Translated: CASSLQGFVYEQYF. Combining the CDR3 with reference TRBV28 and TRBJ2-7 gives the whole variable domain DVKVTQSSRYLVKRTGEKVFLECVQDMDHENMFWYRQDPGLGLRLIYFSYDVKMKEKGDIPEGYSVSREKKERFSLILESASTNQTSMYLCASSLQGFVYEQYFGPGTRLTVT.

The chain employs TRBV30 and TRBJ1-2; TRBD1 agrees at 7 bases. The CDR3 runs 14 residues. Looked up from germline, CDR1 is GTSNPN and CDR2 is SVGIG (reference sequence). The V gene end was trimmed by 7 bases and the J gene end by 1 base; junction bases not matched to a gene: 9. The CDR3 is CASLAGGGNYGYTF. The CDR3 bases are TGTGCCTCGCTGGCAGGGGGGGGTAACTATGGCTACACCTTC.

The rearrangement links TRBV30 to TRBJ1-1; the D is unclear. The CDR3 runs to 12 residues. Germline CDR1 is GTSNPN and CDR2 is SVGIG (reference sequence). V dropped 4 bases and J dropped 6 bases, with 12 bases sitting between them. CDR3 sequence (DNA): TGTGCCTGGATTGGCCTACTGGCTGAAGCTTTCTTT. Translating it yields CAWIGLLAEAFF.

CDR3 coding DNA: TGTGCCTGGAGCGCAGGGGCTGAAAAACTGTTTTTT. Its translation: CAWSAGAEKLFF. The chain uses TRBV30 and TRBJ1-4; D might be TRBD1 (6 bases). This CDR3 spans 12 amino acids. V was clipped by 3 bases and J by 7 bases, with 9 bases between them. In germline, CDR1 is GTSNPN, CDR2 SVGIG (reference sequence).

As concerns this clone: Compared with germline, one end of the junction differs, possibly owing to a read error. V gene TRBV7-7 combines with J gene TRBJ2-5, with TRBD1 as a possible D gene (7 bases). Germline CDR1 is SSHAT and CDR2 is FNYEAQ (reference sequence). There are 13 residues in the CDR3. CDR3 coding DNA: TGTGCTAGCAGTCCAGGGGGAGGAGAGACCCAGTACTTC. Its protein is CASSPGGGETQYF.

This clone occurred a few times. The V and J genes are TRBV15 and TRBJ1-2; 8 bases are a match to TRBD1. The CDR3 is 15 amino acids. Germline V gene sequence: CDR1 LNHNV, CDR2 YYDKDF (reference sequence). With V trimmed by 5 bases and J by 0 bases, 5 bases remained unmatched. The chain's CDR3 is CATSDWDRSNYGYTF. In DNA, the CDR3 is TGTGCCACCAGCGACTGGGACAGGTCTAACTATGGCTACACCTTC.

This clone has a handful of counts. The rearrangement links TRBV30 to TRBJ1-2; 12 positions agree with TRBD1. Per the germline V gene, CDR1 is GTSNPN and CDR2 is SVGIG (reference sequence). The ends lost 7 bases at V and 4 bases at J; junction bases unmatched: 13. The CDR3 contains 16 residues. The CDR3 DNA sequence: TGTGCCTACACATCGGGACAGGGGGCCATGGGCTATGGCTACACCTTC. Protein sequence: CAYTSGQGAMGYGYTF.

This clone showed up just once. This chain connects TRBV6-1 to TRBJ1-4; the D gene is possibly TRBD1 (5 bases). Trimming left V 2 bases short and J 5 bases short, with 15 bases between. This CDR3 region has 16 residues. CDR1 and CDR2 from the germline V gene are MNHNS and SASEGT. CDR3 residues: CASSERERQTNEKLFF. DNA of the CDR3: TGTGCCAGCAGTGAAAGGGAGCGACAGACGAATGAAAAACTGTTTTTT.

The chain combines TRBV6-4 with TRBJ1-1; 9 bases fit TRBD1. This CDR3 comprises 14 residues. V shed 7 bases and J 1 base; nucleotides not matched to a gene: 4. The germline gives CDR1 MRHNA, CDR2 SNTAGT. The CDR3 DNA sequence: TGTGCCAGCATGGAGACAGGGGGGAACACTGAAGCTTTCTTT. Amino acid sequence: CASMETGGNTEAFF.

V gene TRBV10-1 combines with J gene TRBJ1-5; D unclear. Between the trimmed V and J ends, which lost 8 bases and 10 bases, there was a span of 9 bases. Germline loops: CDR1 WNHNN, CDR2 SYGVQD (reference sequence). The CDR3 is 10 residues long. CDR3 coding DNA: TGCGCCAGCCCAAAGGAACCCCAGCATTTT. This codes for CASPKEPQHF.

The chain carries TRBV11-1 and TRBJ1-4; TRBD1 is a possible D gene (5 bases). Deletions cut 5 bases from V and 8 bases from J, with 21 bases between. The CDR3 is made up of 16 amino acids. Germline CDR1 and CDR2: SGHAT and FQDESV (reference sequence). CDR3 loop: CASSLRSGAAGEKLFF. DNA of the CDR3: TGTGCCAGCAGCCTCCGATCCGGGGCCGCCGGGGAAAAACTGTTTTTT.

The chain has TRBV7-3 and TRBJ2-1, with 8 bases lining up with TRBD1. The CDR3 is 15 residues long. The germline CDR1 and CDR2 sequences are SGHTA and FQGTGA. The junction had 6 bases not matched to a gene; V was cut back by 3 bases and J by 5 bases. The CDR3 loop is CASSFGQGAHNEQFF. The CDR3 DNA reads TGTGCCAGCAGCTTCGGACAGGGTGCCCACAATGAGCAGTTCTTC.

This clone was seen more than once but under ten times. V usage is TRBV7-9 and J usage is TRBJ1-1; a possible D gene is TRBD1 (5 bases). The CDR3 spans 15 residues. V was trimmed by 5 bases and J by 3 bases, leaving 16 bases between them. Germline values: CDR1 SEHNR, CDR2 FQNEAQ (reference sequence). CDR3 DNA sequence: TGTGCCAGCAGCCCCGGTGGGAGAGGGGACACTGAAGCTTTCTTT. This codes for CASSPGGRGDTEAFF.

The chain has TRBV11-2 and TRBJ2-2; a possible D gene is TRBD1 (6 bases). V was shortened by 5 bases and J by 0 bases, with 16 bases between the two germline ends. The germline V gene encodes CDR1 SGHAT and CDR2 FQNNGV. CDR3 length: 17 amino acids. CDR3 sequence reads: CASSINRRTANTGELFF. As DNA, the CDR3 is TGTGCCAGCAGCATTAATCGAAGGACAGCGAACACCGGGGAGCTGTTTTTT.

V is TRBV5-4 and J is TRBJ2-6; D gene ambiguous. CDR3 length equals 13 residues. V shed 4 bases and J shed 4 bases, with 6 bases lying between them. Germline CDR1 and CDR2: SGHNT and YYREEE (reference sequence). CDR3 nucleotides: TGTGCCAGCAGCCCCCCCGGGGCCAACGTCCTGACTTTC. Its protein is CASSPPGANVLTF. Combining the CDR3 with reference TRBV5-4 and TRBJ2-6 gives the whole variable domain ETGVTQSPTHLIKTRGQQVTLRCSSQSGHNTVSWYQQALGQGPQFIFQYYREEENGRGNFPPRFSGLQFPNYSSELNVNALELDDSALYLCASSPPGANVLTFGAGSRLTVL.

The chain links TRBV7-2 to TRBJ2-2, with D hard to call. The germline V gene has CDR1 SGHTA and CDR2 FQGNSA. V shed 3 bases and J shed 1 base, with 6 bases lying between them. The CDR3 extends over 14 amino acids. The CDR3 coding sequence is TGTGCCAGCAGCTTTTCCGGGAACACCGGGGAGCTGTTTTTT. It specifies CASSFSGNTGELFF.

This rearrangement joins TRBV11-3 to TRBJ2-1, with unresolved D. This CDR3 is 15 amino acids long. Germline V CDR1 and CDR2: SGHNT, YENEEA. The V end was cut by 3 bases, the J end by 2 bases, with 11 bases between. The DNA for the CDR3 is TGTGCCAGCAGCTTCGATGAGCAACCCTACAATGAGCAGTTCTTC. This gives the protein CASSFDEQPYNEQFF.

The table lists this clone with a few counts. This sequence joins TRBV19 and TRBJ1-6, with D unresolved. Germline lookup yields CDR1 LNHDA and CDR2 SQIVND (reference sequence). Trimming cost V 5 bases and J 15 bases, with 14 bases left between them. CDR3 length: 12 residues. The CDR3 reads CASSAPSLDLHF. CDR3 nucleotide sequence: TGTGCCAGTAGTGCCCCGTCACTCGACCTCCACTTT.

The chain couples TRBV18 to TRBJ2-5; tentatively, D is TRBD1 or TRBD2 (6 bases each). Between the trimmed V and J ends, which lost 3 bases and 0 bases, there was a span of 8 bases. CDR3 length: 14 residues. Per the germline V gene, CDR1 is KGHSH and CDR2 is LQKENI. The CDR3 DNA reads TGTGCCAGCTCACCGGGGGGCGACCAAGAGACCCAGTACTTC. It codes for CASSPGGDQETQYF.

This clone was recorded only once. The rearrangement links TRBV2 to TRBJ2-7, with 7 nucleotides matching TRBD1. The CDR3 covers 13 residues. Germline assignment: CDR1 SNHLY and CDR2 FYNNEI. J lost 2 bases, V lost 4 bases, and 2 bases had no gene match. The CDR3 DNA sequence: TGTGCCAGCAGTGCGGGACAGACCTACGAGCAGTACTTC. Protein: CASSAGQTYEQYF.

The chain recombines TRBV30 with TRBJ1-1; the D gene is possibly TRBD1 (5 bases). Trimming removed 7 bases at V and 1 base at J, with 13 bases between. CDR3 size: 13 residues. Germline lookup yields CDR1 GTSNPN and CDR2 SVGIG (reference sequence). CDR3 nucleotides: TGTGCCTCCCATAGGGGAACGAACACTGAAGCTTTCTTT. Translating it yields CASHRGTNTEAFF.

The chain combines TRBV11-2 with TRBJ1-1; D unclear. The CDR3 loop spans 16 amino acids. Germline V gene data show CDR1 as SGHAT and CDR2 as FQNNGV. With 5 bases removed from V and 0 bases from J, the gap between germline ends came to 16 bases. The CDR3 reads CASSLGRATLNTEAFF. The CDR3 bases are TGTGCCAGCAGCCTCGGGAGGGCTACCCTGAACACTGAAGCTTTCTTT.

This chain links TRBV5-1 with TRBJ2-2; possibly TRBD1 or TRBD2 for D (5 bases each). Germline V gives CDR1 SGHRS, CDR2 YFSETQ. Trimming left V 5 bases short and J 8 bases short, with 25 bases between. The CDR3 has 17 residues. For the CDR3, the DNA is TGCGCCAGCAGTCCCTCCACCGGGACCAGCGTAGGAGGGGAGCTGTTTTTT. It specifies CASSPSTGTSVGGELFF.

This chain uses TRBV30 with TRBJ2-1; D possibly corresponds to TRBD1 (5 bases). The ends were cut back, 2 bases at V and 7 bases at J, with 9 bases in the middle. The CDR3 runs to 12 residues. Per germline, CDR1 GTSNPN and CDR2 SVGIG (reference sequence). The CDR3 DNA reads TGTGCCTGGAGTCTCCAGGGAAATGAGCAGTTCTTC. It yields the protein CAWSLQGNEQFF.

CDR3 region: CASRLLAGGRNEQFF. Written as DNA, the CDR3 is TGTGCCAGCAGACTACTAGCGGGAGGGCGGAATGAGCAGTTCTTC. The V and J genes are TRBV7-9 and TRBJ2-1; 13 bases match TRBD2. Losses at the gene ends were 6 bases for V and 7 bases for J; bases not matched to a gene: 6. This CDR3 region has 15 residues. CDR1 and CDR2 from the germline V gene are SEHNR and FQNEAQ (reference sequence).

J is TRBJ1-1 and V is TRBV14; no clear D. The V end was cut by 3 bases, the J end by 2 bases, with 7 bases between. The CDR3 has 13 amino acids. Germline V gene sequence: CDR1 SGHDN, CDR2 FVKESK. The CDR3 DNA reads TGTGCCAGCAGCCATCTGCCTAACACTGAAGCTTTCTTT. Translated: CASSHLPNTEAFF.